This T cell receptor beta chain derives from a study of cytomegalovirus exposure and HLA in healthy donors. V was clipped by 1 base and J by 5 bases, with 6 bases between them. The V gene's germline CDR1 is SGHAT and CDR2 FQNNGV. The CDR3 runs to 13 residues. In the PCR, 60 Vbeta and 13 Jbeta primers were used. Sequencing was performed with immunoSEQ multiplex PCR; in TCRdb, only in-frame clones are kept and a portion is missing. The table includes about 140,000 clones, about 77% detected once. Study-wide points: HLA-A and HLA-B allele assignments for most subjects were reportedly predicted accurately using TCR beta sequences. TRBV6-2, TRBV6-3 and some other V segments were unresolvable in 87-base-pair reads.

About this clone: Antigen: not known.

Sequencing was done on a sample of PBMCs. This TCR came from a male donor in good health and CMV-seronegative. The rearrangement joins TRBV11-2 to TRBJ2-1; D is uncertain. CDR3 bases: TGTGCCAGCAGCTTAGGAGTAAACAATGAGCAGTTCTTC. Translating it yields CASSLGVNNEQFF. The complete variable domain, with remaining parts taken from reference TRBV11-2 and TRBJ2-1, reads EAGVAQSPRYKIIEKRQSVAFWCNPISGHATLYWYQQILGQGPKLLIQFQNNGVVDDSQLPKDRFSAERLKGVDSTLKIQPAKLEDSAVYLCASSLGVNNEQFFGPGTRLTVL.